This passage covers 4 T cell receptor beta chains from one sample sequenced in a study of blood T cell repertoires in COVID-19. The table came from immunoSEQ multiplex PCR; TCRdb's copy has only in-frame clones and leaves some out. Of a few hundred thousand clones in the sample, around 90% were seen once. The sample was peripheral blood. These receptors were collected from a man aged 18 to 29 who had recovered from COVID-19.

The chain joins TRBV9 to TRBJ1-5; TRBD1 is a possible D gene (5 bases). The V gene's germline CDR1 is SGDLS and CDR2 YYNGEE. The V end lost 0 bases, the J end lost 3 bases, and 10 bases lay between the germline ends. The CDR3 has 15 residues. The CDR3 DNA reads TGTGCCAGCAGCGTAGGACAGCTTCCCAATCAGCCCCAGCATTTT. Its protein is CASSVGQLPNQPQHF. Full variable domain (outside the CDR3, taken from reference TRBV9 and TRBJ1-5): DSGVTQTPKHLITATGQRVTLRCSPRSGDLSVYWYQQSLDQGLQFLIQYYNGEERAKGNILERFSAQQFPDLHSELNLSSLELGDSALYFCASSVGQLPNQPQHFGDGTRLSIL.

The CDR3 DNA reads as TGTGCCAGCTCAGGGGATGGGGAGCAGTACTTC. This translates into CASSGDGEQYF. The rearrangement uses TRBV2 and TRBJ2-7, with D perhaps TRBD1 (6 bases). Germline lookup yields CDR1 SNHLY and CDR2 FYNNEI. CDR3 length equals 11 residues. The germline V and J ends were trimmed by 8 bases and 7 bases, with 12 bases remaining between them.

The rearrangement uses TRBV9 and TRBJ2-1; 13 nucleotides align to TRBD2. The CDR3 extends over 16 amino acids. Per germline, CDR1 SGDLS and CDR2 YYNGEE. After removal of 0 bases from V and 7 bases from J, the junction contained 4 bases not matched to a gene. The CDR3 loop reads CASSVAGTSGINEQFF. CDR3 DNA: TGTGCCAGCAGCGTAGCGGGGACTAGCGGGATAAATGAGCAGTTCTTC.

The chain uses TRBV3-1 (or the pseudogene TRBV3-2) and TRBJ1-2; D not resolved. Germline values: CDR1 LGHDT, CDR2 YNNKEL (reference sequence). The V and J ends lost 0 bases and 5 bases respectively, with 7 bases between them. The CDR3 extends over 13 amino acids. CDR3: CASSQDLTYGYTF. CDR3 sequence (DNA): TGTGCCAGCAGCCAAGATCTTACTTATGGCTACACCTTC.